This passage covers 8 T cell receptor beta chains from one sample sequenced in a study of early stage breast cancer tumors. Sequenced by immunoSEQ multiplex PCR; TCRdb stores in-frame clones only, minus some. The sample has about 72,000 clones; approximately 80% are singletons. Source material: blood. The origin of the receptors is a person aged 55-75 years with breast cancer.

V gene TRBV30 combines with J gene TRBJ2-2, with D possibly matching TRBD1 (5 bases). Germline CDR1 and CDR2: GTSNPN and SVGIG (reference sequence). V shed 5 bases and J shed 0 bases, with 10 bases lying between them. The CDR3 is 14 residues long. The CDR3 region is CAWDAQANTGELFF. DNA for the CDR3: TGTGCCTGGGACGCACAGGCGAACACCGGGGAGCTGTTTTTT.

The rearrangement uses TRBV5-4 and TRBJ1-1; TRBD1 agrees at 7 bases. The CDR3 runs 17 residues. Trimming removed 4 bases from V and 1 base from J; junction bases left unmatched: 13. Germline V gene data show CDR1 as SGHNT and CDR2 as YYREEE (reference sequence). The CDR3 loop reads CASSRQTRQGTNTEAFF. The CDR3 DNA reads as TGTGCCAGCAGCCGACAAACTAGACAGGGTACGAACACTGAAGCTTTCTTT.

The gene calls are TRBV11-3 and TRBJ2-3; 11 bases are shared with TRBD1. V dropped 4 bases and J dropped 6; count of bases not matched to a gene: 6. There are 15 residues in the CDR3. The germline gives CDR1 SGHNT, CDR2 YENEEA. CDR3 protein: CASSWTGGAGDTQYF. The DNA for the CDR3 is TGTGCCAGCAGCTGGACAGGGGGCGCAGGGGATACGCAGTATTTT.

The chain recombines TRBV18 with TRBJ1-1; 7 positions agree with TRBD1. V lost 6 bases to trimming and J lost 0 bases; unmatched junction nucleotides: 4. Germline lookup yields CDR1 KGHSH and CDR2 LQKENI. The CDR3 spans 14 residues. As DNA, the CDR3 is TGTGCCAGCTCTGAGGGACAGATGAACACTGAAGCTTTCTTT. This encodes CASSEGQMNTEAFF.

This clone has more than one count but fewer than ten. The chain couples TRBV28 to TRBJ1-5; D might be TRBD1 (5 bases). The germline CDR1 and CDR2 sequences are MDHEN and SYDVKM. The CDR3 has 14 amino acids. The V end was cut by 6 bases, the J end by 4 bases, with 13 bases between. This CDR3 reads CASSGGGSNQPQHF. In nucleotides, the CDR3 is TGTGCCAGCAGCGGCGGGGGGAGTAATCAGCCCCAGCATTTT.

The CDR3 DNA reads as TGTGCCAGTAGTATAACGGGACTAGGAGAGACCCAGTACTTC. This translates into CASSITGLGETQYF. The chain is built from TRBV19 and TRBJ2-5; 8 bases are shared with TRBD2. Germline-derived CDR1 and CDR2 are LNHDA and SQIVND (reference sequence). This CDR3 is built from 14 residues. The V segment lost 2 bases and the J segment 4 bases; nucleotides outside the gene matches: 3.

This CDR3 is CASSPDREGEQYF. Here the CDR3 DNA reads TGTGCCAGCAGTCCGGACAGGGAAGGAGAGCAGTACTTC. The V and J genes are TRBV2 and TRBJ2-7; 8 bases are a match to TRBD1. The germline V gene has CDR1 SNHLY and CDR2 FYNNEI. The CDR3 totals 13 residues. With V trimmed by 5 bases and J by 7 bases, 7 bases remained unmatched.

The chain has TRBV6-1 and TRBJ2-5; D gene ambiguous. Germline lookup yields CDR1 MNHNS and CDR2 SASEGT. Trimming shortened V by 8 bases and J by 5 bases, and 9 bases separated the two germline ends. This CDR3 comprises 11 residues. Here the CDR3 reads CASGPPETQYF. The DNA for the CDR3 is TGTGCCAGCGGCCCCCCGGAGACCCAGTACTTC.